The clone carrying this TCR beta chain showed up just a few times. The antigen is undetermined. On each TCR cDNA molecule, a unique molecular identifier was present. TCRdb redid the calling of the 5' RACE reads with MiXCR, one entry per CDR3 protein. The sample has about 11,000 distinct CDR3 sequences; approximately 5.1% are singletons. V was clipped by 7 bases and J by 1 base, with 10 bases between them. This CDR3 is built from 13 residues. Germline V gene sequence: CDR1 LNHDA, CDR2 SQIVND (reference sequence). Stated time point: sample taken at primary tumor resection. The donor population consisted of 72 patients with untreated, early-stage non-small cell lung cancer. These data come from a study of spatial heterogeneity in lung cancer. Study-wide findings and caveats: Expanded alpha and beta TCR counts within tumors tracked tumor mutation counts.

The receptor's source is a male donor with early-stage non-small cell lung cancer. The V gene is TRBV19, the J gene TRBJ1-1; perhaps TRBD1 as D (6 bases). The specimen comprised lung tumor tissue, sampled at surgery. In DNA, the CDR3 is TGTGCCAGTATGCCAGGGGAGAACACTGAAGCTTTCTTT. Translation gives CASMPGENTEAFF.